The 15 T cell receptor beta chains given below trace back to one sample, sequenced in a study of cytomegalovirus exposure and HLA in healthy donors. TCRdb's copy holds only in-frame clones and misses some; the assay was immunoSEQ multiplex PCR. The sample records 120,000 or so clones, roughly 90% being singletons. The source material was PBMCs. These receptors were collected from a woman aged 18-29 years in good health and CMV-seronegative.

This chain joins TRBV2 and TRBJ2-7; 7 positions agree with TRBD1. The CDR3 length is 12 residues. V lost 8 bases, J lost 2 bases, and 3 bases stayed unmatched. CDR1 SNHLY and CDR2 FYNNEI come from the germline V gene. The CDR3 DNA reads as TGTGCCAGCGTCGACAGGGCCTACGAGCAGTACTTC. Protein: CASVDRAYEQYF.

The chain employs TRBV4-3 and TRBJ2-7; TRBD2 aligns across 7 bases. Germline CDR1 is LGHNA and CDR2 is YSLEER. The CDR3 has 14 amino acids. V lost 3 bases to trimming and J lost 1 base; unmatched junction nucleotides: 3. CDR3 region: CASSHDSGSYEQYF. CDR3 DNA: TGCGCCAGCAGCCATGATAGCGGGTCCTACGAGCAGTACTTC.

This sequence joins TRBV28 and TRBJ2-5; D may be TRBD1 (6 bases). CDR1 and CDR2 (germline): MDHEN, SYDVKM. The CDR3 length is 15 residues. V lost 3 bases, J lost 2 bases, and 13 bases lay in between. CDR3 sequence reads: CASSLFPDRQETQYF. The CDR3 region has the DNA TGTGCCAGCAGTTTGTTCCCGGACAGACAAGAGACCCAGTACTTC.

The chain joins TRBV28 to TRBJ2-7, with TRBD1 identical over 7 bases. Trimming removed 5 bases from V and 0 bases from J; junction bases left unmatched: 7. Germline lookup yields CDR1 MDHEN and CDR2 SYDVKM. This CDR3 has 15 residues. The CDR3 loop reads CASSATGTASYEQYF. The CDR3 DNA reads as TGTGCCAGCAGTGCAACCGGGACAGCCTCCTACGAGCAGTACTTC. The full variable domain, with the rest looked up from reference TRBV28 and TRBJ2-7, is DVKVTQSSRYLVKRTGEKVFLECVQDMDHENMFWYRQDPGLGLRLIYFSYDVKMKEKGDIPEGYSVSREKKERFSLILESASTNQTSMYLCASSATGTASYEQYFGPGTRLTVT.

The count of this clone is one. The chain has TRBV2 and TRBJ1-1; 7 positions match TRBD1. CDR3 length: 14 amino acids. V gave up 5 bases and J gave up 0 bases; unmatched junction bases: 3. Germline CDR1 and CDR2: SNHLY and FYNNEI. The CDR3 loop reads CASSLTGLNTEAFF. CDR3 in DNA: TGTGCCAGCAGTCTGACAGGGCTGAACACTGAAGCTTTCTTT. The complete variable domain, with remaining parts taken from reference TRBV2 and TRBJ1-1, reads EPEVTQTPSHQVTQMGQEVILRCVPISNHLYFYWYRQILGQKVEFLVSFYNNEISEKSEIFDDQFSVERPDGSNFTLKIRSTKLEDSAMYFCASSLTGLNTEAFFGQGTRLTVV.

The rearrangement joins TRBV6-4 to TRBJ1-5, with a tentative D call TRBD1 (6 bases). Germline V lookup: CDR1 MRHNA, CDR2 SNTAGT. The CDR3 has 15 residues. Trimming shortened V by 3 bases and J by 1 base, and 10 bases separated the two germline ends. The CDR3 coding sequence is TGTGCCAGCAGTGAAGAAGGACAGAGCAATCAGCCCCAGCATTTT. It is translated as CASSEEGQSNQPQHF.

The rearrangement uses TRBV18 and TRBJ1-3; D is possibly TRBD1 (6 bases). Germline CDR1 reads KGHSH; CDR2 reads LQKENI. The CDR3 extends over 16 amino acids. V was shortened by 2 bases and J by 0 bases, with 11 bases between the two germline ends. CDR3 sequence (DNA): TGTGCCAGCTCACCAAGACAGGAATACTCTGGAAACACCATATATTTT. It codes for CASSPRQEYSGNTIYF. The whole variable domain, remainder taken from reference TRBV18 and TRBJ1-3, is NAGVMQNPRHLVRRRGQEARLRCSPMKGHSHVYWYRQLPEEGLKFMVYLQKENIIDESGMPKERFSAEFPKEGPSILRIQQVVRGDSAAYFCASSPRQEYSGNTIYFGEGSWLTVV.

This chain links TRBV23-1 with TRBJ2-4, with 7 bases aligning to TRBD1. TRBV23-1 is annotated as an ORF whose role is uncertain. The trim removed 1 base at V and 1 base at J, leaving 4 bases unmatched. The CDR3 totals 16 residues. The chain's CDR3 is CASSQYRGEAKNIQYF. DNA for the CDR3: TGCGCCAGCAGTCAATACAGGGGTGAGGCCAAAAACATTCAGTACTTC.

V usage is TRBV11-2 and J usage is TRBJ2-7; TRBD2 aligns across 11 bases. The length of the CDR3 is 18 residues. V dropped 1 base and J dropped 2; count of bases not matched to a gene: 10. Germline V gives CDR1 SGHAT, CDR2 FQNNGV. The CDR3 protein is CASSLVNRLAGGPYEQYF. As DNA, the CDR3 is TGTGCCAGCAGCTTAGTAAATCGGCTAGCGGGGGGACCCTACGAGCAGTACTTC.

The chain carries TRBV28 and TRBJ1-2; the D gene is possibly TRBD1 (5 bases). CDR3 length: 14 residues. Germline CDR1 MDHEN, CDR2 SYDVKM. V was shortened by 6 bases and J by 6 bases, with 17 bases between the two germline ends. This CDR3 reads CASRIGGSSDGYTF. CDR3 nucleotide sequence: TGTGCCAGCAGGATCGGGGGTTCTTCCGATGGCTACACCTTC.

The rearrangement links TRBV6-6 to TRBJ1-5, with 8 bases aligning to TRBD1. In germline, CDR1 is MNHNY, CDR2 SVGAGI (reference sequence). V trimming: 8 bases; J trimming: 2 bases; junction bases outside the gene matches: 5. The CDR3 runs to 14 residues. CDR3 region: CASSTTGGNQPQHF. The CDR3 nucleotides are TGTGCCAGCTCTACGACAGGGGGCAATCAGCCCCAGCATTTT.

The V and J genes are TRBV10-2 and TRBJ1-5; 8 nucleotides agree with TRBD1. The germline V gene encodes CDR1 WSHSY and CDR2 SAAADI. Trimming cost V 6 bases and J 5 bases; bases outside gene matches: 9. The CDR3 runs to 15 residues. The CDR3, as DNA: TGCGCCAGCAGCGAACAGGGGGGACTATATCAGCCCCAGCATTTT. Its translation: CASSEQGGLYQPQHF.

The CDR3 reads CASSLYATRSTHEQYF. The CDR3 DNA reads TGTGCCAGCAGTTTATACGCCACGAGGAGTACCCACGAGCAGTACTTC. The chain couples TRBV27 to TRBJ2-7; unclear D gene. The V gene lost 1 base and the J gene lost 5 bases, with 18 bases spanning the gap. The V gene's germline CDR1 is MNHEY and CDR2 SMNVEV (reference sequence). CDR3 length: 16 amino acids.

J is TRBJ2-3 and V is TRBV7-3; 13 nucleotides align to TRBD2. Trimming at V came to 1 base and at J to 6 bases, leaving 10 bases not matched to a gene. Germline V gene data show CDR1 as SGHTA and CDR2 as FQGTGA. CDR3 length equals 18 residues. The CDR3 region has the DNA TGTGCCAGCAGCTTAATGGACGGGACTAGCGGGGTAGGGGATACGCAGTATTTT. Protein product: CASSLMDGTSGVGDTQYF. The variable domain in full, completed from reference TRBV7-3 and TRBJ2-3, reads GAGVSQTPSNKVTEKGKYVELRCDPISGHTALYWYRQSLGQGPEFLIYFQGTGAADDSGLPNDRFFAVRPEGSVSTLKIQRTERGDSAVYLCASSLMDGTSGVGDTQYFGPGTRLTVL.

The chain is built from TRBV6-5 and TRBJ1-1; D possibly corresponds to TRBD1 (5 bases). This CDR3 comprises 13 residues. The germline V gene encodes CDR1 MNHEY and CDR2 SVGAGI. Trimming cost V 6 bases and J 7 bases, with 15 bases left between them. This CDR3 is CASRITGGVEAFF. The CDR3 DNA is TGTGCCAGCAGAATTACAGGCGGCGTTGAAGCTTTCTTT.